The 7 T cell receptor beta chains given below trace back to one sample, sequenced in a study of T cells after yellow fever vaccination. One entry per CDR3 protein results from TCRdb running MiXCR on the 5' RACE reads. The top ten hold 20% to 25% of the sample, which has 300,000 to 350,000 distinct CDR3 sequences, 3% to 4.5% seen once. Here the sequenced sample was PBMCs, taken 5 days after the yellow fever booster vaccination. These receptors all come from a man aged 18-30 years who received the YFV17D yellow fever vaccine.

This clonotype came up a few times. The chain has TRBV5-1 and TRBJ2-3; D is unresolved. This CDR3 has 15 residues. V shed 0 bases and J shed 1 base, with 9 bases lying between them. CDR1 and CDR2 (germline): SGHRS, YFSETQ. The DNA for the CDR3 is TGCGCCAGCAGCTTGGTGAGTTTGGGCACAGATACGCAGTATTTT. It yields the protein CASSLVSLGTDTQYF.

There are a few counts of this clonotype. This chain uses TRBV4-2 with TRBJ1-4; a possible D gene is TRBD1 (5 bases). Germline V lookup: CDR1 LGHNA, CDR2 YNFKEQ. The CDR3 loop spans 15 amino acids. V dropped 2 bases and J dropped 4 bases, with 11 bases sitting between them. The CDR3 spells CASSQSRGSNEKLFF. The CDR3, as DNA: TGTGCCAGCAGCCAATCGCGGGGGAGTAATGAAAAACTGTTTTTT.

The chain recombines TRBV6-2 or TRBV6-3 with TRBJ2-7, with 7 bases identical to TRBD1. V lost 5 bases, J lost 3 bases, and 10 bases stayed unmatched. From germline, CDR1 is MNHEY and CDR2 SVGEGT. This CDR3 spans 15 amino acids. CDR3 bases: TGTGCCAGCAGTGGCTACAGGGGATTCCTCTACGAGCAGTACTTC. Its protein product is CASSGYRGFLYEQYF.

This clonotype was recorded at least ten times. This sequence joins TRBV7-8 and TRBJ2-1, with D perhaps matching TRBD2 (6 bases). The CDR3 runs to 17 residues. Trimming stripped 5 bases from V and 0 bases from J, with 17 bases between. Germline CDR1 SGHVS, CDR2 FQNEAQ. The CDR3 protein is CASSQRRAPSSYNEQFF. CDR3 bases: TGTGCCAGCAGCCAGCGGAGGGCCCCGAGCTCCTACAATGAGCAGTTCTTC.

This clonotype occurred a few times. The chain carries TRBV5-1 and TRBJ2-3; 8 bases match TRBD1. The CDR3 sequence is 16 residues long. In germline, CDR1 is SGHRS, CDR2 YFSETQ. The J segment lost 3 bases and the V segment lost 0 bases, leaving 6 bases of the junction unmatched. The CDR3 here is CASSLESGQGTDTQYF. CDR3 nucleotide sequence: TGCGCCAGCAGCTTGGAGTCCGGACAGGGAACAGATACGCAGTATTTT.

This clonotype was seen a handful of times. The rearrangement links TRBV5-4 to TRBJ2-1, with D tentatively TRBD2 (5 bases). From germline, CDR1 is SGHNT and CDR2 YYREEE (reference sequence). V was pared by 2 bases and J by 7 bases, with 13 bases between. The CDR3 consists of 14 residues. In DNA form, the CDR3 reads TGTGCCAGCAGCTTTGGGCCCGGGGTGAATGAGCAGTTCTTC. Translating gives CASSFGPGVNEQFF.

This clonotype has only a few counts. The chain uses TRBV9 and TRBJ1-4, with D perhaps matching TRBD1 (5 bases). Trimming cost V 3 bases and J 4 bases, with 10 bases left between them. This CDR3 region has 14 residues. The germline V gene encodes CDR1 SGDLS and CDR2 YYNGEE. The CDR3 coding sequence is TGTGCCAGCAGCGCCTGGGACGGTAATGAAAAACTGTTTTTT. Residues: CASSAWDGNEKLFF.